This T cell receptor (beta chain) comes out of a study of T cells in Graves' hyperthyroidism and ophthalmopathy (dated by TCRdb to 2018 to 2020). About the investigation overall: Peripheral blood was collected at initial diagnosis, before any treatment. For training and testing, the 100 or so patients in the discovery cohort were randomly divided in a 7:3 ratio. TCR Vbeta CDR3 sequencing of approximately 140 peripheral blood samples (about 45 ophthalmopathy, 75 or so hyperthyroidism and 17 progressor patients) is reported in the paper. After sampling, hyperthyroidism patients received methimazole starting at 30 mg daily, and ophthalmopathy patients received high-dose intravenous methylprednisolone. An independent validation cohort of around 19 hyperthyroidism patients and 17 patients who later progressed to ophthalmopathy tested prospective prediction of ophthalmopathy. The study also compared thyroid tissue and blood T-cell repertoires from a handful of Graves' hyperthyroidism patients. TCR V-J signatures able to tell the groups apart were searched for in a discovery cohort of more than 90 patients, of whom approximately 40 had Graves' ophthalmopathy and about 60 had stable Graves' hyperthyroidism. Study-level results and caveats: No statistical method was used to set the sample size in advance, and investigators knew the group allocation. A 13 V-J signature model separated ophthalmopathy from stable hyperthyroidism, with nearly 90% sensitivity and about 81% specificity in cross-validation and 80%/75% in testing. Most expanded thyroid clonotypes (frequency above 0.001) were also found in blood, which suggests that blood repertoires may mirror thyroid immune responses. In validation, the model predicted progression to ophthalmopathy a median of about 5.9 months before onset, with roughly 68% sensitivity and almost 75% specificity.

Stable Graves' hyperthyroidism was defined as the absence of progression to ophthalmopathy over 18 months of follow-up. Hyperthyroidism patients were newly diagnosed, had a disease duration of under 2 months, and were aged 18 to 65 years. Exclusion was applied to patients with uncontrolled infections, other autoimmune diseases, pregnancy or lactation. Diagnoses were established on the basis of clinical symptoms, serum thyroxine and TRAb, thyroid ultrasound, and orbital computed tomography. PBMCs were isolated from roughly 10 ml of fresh peripheral blood by Ficoll-Paque density gradient centrifugation. Trizol reagent was used to extract total RNA, and RNA quality was then checked on an Agilent 2100 Bioanalyzer. This clonotype was recorded at least ten times. Its antigen target is currently unknown. No per-base quality is available; no much larger clone lies one base away. Amplification of TCR beta CDR3 regions was carried out from RNA transcripts. A first-round RT-PCR of the TCR CDR3 used the HTBI primer set with the Qiagen OneStep RT-PCR kit. A second multiplex PCR round built the libraries, followed by size selection and purification. The libraries were sequenced on an Illumina HiSeq2000 using paired-end 100 bp reads. From the authors' description of their analysis: SOAPnuke was used to process the raw data, with reads discarded if the reads contained adapters or uncalled bases, had a mean Phred below 15, or lacked an exact constant-primer or identifier match. COPE v1.2.5 was used to merge the high-quality paired reads, and each unique nucleotide sequence was defined as a clonotype. MiTCR v1.1 was used to align the clonotypes against IMGT TRBV, TRBD and TRBJ reference segments. The analysis included only V-J combinations with a frequency above 0.0001, which together covered 99% to 99.2% of the repertoires. The TCS score was defined as F50 (clonal expansion) divided by E x V (chaos), with BLOSUM62-based TCRdist calculated between CDR3 peptides within each V-J. Welch's t-statistics and random forest reduced approximately 520 V-J features to 13, which were used in a naive Bayes classifier (R e1071). TCRdb itself trimmed the public reads at Q25 with fastp, ran MiXCR and retained productive beta chains. Duplicate CDR3 protein sequences are folded into a single record with the most common DNA and genes. The V and J calls here are based on TCRdb, not the publication. The sample table lists more than 500,000 distinct CDR3 sequences, around 15% of them with a count of one. Of the sample, approximately 3.8% is held by the ten largest clones.

Between the V and J ends, shortened by 8 bases and 0 bases respectively, the junction contains 10 bases. CDR1 and CDR2 are drawn from the germline V gene (reference sequence): GTSNPN, SVGIG. The CDR3, cysteine through phenylalanine, is 12 amino acids long. This entry keeps only the CDR3 DNA: 36 bases, framed from base 1. The V gene is TRBV30 and the J gene is TRBJ1-1, with TRBD1 as a weak D call on 6 bases. This clonotype originated in a woman aged 30 to 39 with Graves' hyperthyroidism. The sequenced material came from blood. The DNA is TGTGCCGGGGGGCCCATGAACACTGAAGCTTTCTTT. Protein translation: CAGGPMNTEAFF.